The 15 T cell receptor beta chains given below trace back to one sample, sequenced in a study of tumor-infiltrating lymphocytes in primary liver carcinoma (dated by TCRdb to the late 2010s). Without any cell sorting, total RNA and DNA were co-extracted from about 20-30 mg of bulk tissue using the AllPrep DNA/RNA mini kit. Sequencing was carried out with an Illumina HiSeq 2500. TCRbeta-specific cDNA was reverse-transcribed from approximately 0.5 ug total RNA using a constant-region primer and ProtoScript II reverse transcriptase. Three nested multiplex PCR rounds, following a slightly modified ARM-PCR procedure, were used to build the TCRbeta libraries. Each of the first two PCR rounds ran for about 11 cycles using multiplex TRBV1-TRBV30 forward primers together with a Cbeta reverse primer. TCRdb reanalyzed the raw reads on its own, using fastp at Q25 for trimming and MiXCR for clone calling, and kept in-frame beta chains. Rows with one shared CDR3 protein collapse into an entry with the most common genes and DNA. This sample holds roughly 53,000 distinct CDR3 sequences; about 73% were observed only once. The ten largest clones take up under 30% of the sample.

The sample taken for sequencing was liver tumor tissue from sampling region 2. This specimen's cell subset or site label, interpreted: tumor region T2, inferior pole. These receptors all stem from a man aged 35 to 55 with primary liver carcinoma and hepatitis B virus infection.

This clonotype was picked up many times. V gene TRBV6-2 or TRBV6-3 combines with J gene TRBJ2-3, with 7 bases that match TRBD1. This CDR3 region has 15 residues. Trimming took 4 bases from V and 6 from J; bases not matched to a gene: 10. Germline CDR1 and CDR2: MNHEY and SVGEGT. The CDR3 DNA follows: TGTGCCAGCAGTTTACAGGGGACGTACGGCGATACGCAGTATTTT. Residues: CASSLQGTYGDTQYF.

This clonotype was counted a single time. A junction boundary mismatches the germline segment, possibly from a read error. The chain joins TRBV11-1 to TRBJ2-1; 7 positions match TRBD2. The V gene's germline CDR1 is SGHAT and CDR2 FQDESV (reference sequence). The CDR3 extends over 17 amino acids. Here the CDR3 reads CANSLEPAGKVDNEQFF. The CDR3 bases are TGTGCCAACAGCCTGGAACCAGCGGGAAAAGTTGACAATGAGCAGTTCTTC.

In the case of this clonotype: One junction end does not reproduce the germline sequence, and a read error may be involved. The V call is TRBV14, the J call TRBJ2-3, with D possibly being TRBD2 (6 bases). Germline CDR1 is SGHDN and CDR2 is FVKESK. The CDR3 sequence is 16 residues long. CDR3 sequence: CGSGQDLPGDGDTQYF. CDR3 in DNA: TGTGGCAGCGGCCAAGATCTACCGGGAGACGGGGATACGCAGTATTTT.

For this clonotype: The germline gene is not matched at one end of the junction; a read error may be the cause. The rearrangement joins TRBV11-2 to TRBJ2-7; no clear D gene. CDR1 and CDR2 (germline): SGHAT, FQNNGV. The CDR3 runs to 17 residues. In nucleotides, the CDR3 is TGTGCCGGCAGCTTAGACTTCGGTACACCCAGCTCCTACGAGCGGTACTTC. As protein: CAGSLDFGTPSSYERYF.

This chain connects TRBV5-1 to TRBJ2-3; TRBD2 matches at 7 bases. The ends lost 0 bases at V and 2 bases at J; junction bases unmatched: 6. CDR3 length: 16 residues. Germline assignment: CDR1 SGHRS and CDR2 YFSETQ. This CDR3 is CASSLGIAGSTDTQYF. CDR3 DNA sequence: TGCGCCAGCAGCTTGGGTATAGCGGGCTCCACAGATACGCAGTATTTT.

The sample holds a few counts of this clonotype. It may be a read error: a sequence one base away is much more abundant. For the CDR3, the DNA is TGTGCCAGCAGCTCGGGAGAGGCGCGCACCTACGAGCAGTACTTC. The encoded protein is CASSSGEARTYEQYF. The chain joins TRBV5-4 to TRBJ2-7, with D tentatively TRBD2 (6 bases). Germline CDR1 SGHNT, CDR2 YYREEE (reference sequence). Between the trimmed V and J ends, which lost 3 bases and 2 bases, there was a span of 15 bases. The CDR3 extends over 15 amino acids.

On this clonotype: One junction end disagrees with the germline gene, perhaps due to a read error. CDR3 residues: CASSLSYRGPVKQARPYNVQFF. The CDR3 DNA is TGTGCCAGCAGCCTCTCCTACCGGGGTCCCGTGAAACAGGCTCGCCCCTACAATGTGCAGTTCTTC. The chain has TRBV11-2 and TRBJ2-1; tentatively, D is TRBD1 or TRBD2 (5 bases each). There are 22 residues in the CDR3. Germline V lookup: CDR1 SGHAT, CDR2 FQNNGV. The complete variable domain, with remaining parts taken from reference TRBV11-2 and TRBJ2-1, reads EAGVAQSPRYKIIEKRQSVAFWCNPISGHATLYWYQQILGQGPKLLIQFQNNGVVDDSQLPKDRFSAERLKGVDSTLKIQPAKLEDSAVYLCASSLSYRGPVKQARPYNVQFFGPGTRLTVL.

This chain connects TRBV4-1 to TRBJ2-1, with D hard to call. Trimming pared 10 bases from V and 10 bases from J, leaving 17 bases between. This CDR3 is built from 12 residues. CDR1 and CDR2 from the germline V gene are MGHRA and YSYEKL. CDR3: CAIRQAGTEQFF. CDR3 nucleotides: TGCGCCATCAGGCAAGCAGGAACCGAGCAGTTCTTC.

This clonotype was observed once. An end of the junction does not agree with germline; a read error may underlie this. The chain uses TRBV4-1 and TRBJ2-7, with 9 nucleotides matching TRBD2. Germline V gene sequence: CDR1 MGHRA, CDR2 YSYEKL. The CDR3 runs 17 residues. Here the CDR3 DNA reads TGCGCCTACACCCTCACTAGCGGGTACTTTTCCACCTACGAACAGTACTTC. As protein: CAYTLTSGYFSTYEQYF.

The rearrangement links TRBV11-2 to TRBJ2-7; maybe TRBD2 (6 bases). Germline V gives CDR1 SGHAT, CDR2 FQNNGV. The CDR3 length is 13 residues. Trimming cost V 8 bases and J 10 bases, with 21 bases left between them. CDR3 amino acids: CASDSGSLWDQYF. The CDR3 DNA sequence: TGTGCCAGCGACAGCGGGTCTTTATGGGACCAGTACTTC.

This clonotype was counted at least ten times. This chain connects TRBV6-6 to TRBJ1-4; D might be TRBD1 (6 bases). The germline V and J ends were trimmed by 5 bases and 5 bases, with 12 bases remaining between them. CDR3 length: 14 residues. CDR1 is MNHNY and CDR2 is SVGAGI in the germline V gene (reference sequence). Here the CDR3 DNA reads TGTGCCAGCAGTCTGGGGGGCCACAATGAAAAACTGTTTTTT. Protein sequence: CASSLGGHNEKLFF.

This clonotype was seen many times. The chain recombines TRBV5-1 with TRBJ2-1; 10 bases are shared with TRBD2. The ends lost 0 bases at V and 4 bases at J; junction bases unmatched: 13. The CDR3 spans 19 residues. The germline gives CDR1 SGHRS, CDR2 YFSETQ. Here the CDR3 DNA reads TGCGCCAGCAGCTTGGAGGCTAGCGGGGGAGGAGCTCTTTACAATGAGCAGTTCTTC. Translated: CASSLEASGGGALYNEQFF.

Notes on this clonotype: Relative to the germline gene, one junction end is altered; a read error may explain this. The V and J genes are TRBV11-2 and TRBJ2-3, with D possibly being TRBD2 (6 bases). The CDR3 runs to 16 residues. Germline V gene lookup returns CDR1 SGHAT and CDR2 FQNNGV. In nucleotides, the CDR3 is TGCACCAGCAGCCCCCCGACTAGTGGCAGCACAGATACGCAGTATTTT. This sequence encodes CTSSPPTSGSTDTQYF. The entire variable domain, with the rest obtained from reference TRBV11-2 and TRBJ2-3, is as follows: EAGVAQSPRYKIIEKRQSVAFWCNPISGHATLYWYQQILGQGPKLLIQFQNNGVVDDSQLPKDRFSAERLKGVDSTLKIQPAKLEDSAVYLCTSSPPTSGSTDTQYFGPGTRLTVL.

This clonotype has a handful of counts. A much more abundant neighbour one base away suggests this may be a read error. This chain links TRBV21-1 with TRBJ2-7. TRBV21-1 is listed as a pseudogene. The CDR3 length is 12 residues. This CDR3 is CVSSGGSYEQYF. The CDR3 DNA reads TGTGTCAGCAGCGGGGGCTCCTACGAGCAGTACTTC.

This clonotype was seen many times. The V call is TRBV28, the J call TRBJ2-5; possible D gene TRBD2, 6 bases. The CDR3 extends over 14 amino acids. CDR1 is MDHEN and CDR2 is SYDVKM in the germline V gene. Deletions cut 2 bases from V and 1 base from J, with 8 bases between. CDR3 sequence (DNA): TGTGCCAGCAGTTTAAGCGGGTTCCAAGAGACCCAGTACTTC. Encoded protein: CASSLSGFQETQYF.